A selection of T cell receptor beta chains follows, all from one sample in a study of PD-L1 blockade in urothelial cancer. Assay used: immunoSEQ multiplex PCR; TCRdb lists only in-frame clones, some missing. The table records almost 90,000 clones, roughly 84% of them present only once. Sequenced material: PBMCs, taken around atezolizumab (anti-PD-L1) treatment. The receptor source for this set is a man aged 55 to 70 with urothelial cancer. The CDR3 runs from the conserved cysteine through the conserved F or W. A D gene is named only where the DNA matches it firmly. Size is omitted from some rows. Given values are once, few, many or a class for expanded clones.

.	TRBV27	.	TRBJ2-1	CASSFVGPQNEQFF	TGTGCCAGCAGTTTTGTGGGGCCTCAGAATGAGCAGTTCTTC
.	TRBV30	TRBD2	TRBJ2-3	CAWSDLAGASDTQYF	TGTGCCTGGTCAGATCTAGCGGGGGCGTCAGATACGCAGTATTTT
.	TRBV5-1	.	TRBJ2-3	CASSLPGGNTDTQYF	TGCGCCAGCAGCTTACCTGGCGGGAACACAGATACGCAGTATTTT
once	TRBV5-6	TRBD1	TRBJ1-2	CASSVGQGAVGYTF	TGTGCCAGCAGCGTGGGACAGGGGGCGGTTGGCTACACCTTC
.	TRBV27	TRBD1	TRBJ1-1	CASSPDRGTEAFF	TGTGCCAGCAGCCCTGACAGGGGCACTGAAGCTTTCTTT
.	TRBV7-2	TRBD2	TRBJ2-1	CASSRTSGVYNEQFF	TGTGCCAGCAGCCGGACTAGCGGGGTTTACAATGAGCAGTTCTTC
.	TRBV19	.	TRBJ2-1	CACKSAHEQFF	TGTGCCTGCAAGAGCGCCCATGAGCAGTTCTTC
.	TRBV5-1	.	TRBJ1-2	CASSFNPTRANYGYTF	TGCGCCAGCAGCTTTAACCCGACAAGAGCTAACTATGGCTACACCTTC
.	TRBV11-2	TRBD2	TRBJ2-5	CASSLGTSGRETQYF	TGTGCCAGCAGCCTAGGGACTAGCGGGAGGGAGACCCAGTACTTC
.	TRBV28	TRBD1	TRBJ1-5	CASTDRGRNQPQHF	TGTGCCAGCACGGACAGGGGGCGCAATCAGCCCCAGCATTTT
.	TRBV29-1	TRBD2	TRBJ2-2	CSVRVREGSGELFF	TGCAGCGTTCGGGTCCGGGAGGGGTCCGGGGAGCTGTTTTTT
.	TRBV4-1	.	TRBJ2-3	CASSQAGGRFRTDTQYF	TGCGCCAGCAGCCAAGCGGGTGGAAGGTTTCGAACAGATACGCAGTATTTT
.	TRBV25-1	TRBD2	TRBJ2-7	CASSRGGTSYEQYF	TGTGCCAGCTCCCGGGGGGGGACCTCCTACGAGCAGTACTTC
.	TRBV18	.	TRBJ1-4	CASSPFSGGSNEKLFF	TGTGCCAGCTCACCTTTTAGCGGGGGTTCTAATGAAAAACTGTTTTTT
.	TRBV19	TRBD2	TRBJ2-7	CASSTLAGGPYEQYF	TGTGCCAGTAGTACCCTAGCGGGGGGGCCCTACGAGCAGTACTTC
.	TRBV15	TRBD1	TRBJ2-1	CATSRGDRDYNEQFF	TGTGCCACCAGCAGAGGGGACAGGGACTACAATGAGCAGTTCTTC
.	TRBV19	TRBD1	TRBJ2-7	CASSLGTGVSYEQYF	TGTGCCAGTAGCCTAGGGACAGGGGTTTCCTACGAGCAGTACTTC
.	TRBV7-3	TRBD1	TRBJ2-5	CASSLQGQGGGETQYF	TGTGCCAGCAGCTTACAGGGACAGGGTGGTGGAGAGACCCAGTACTTC
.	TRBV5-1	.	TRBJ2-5	CASSLAQGSHQETQYF	TGCGCCAGCAGCTTGGCTCAGGGTAGTCACCAAGAGACCCAGTACTTC
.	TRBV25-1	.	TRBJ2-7	CASSGRYLYEQYF	TGTGCCAGCAGTGGGCGGTATCTTTACGAGCAGTACTTC
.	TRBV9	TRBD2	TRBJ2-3	CASSVRAGGLADTQYF	TGTGCCAGCAGCGTACGGGCGGGGGGCCTTGCAGATACGCAGTATTTT
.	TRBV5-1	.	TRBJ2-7	CASSQGSSYEQYF	TGCGCCAGCAGTCAGGGGAGCTCCTACGAGCAGTACTTC
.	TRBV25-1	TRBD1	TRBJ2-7	CASSAGTVPYEQYF	TGTGCCAGCAGTGCCGGGACAGTTCCCTACGAGCAGTACTTC
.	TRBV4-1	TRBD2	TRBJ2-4	CASSQDIAGLAKNIQYF	TGCGCCAGCAGCCAGGATATAGCGGGGCTAGCCAAAAACATTCAGTACTTC
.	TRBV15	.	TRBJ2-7	CATSRDGGIAYEQYF	TGTGCCACCAGCAGAGATGGGGGGATCGCCTACGAGCAGTACTTC
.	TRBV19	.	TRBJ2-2	CASTPMWHEAGELFF	TGTGCCAGTACCCCCATGTGGCACGAAGCCGGGGAGCTGTTTTTT
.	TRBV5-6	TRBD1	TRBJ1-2	CASSFGDRVVNYGYTF	TGTGCCAGCAGCTTTGGGGACAGGGTAGTGAACTATGGCTACACCTTC
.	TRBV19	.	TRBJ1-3	CASSPGSGNTIYF	TGTGCCAGTAGTCCCGGGTCTGGAAACACCATATATTTT
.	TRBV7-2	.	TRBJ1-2	CASSLGSTRNYGYTF	TGTGCCAGCAGCTTAGGCTCGACACGGAACTATGGCTACACCTTC
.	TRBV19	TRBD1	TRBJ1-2	CASTLLGQANYGYTF	TGTGCCAGTACCTTACTAGGACAGGCTAACTATGGCTACACCTTC
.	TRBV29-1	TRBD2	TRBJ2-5	CSVEGLAGGSQYF	TGCAGCGTTGAGGGACTAGCGGGCGGGTCCCAGTACTTC
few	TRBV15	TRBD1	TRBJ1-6	CATSRDPGGRSPLHF	TGTGCCACCAGCAGAGATCCAGGGGGCCGTTCACCCCTCCACTTT
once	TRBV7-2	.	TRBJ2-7	CASSLAVLAQGSYEQYF	TGTGCCAGCAGCTTAGCGGTTCTCGCGCAGGGTTCCTACGAGCAGTACTTC
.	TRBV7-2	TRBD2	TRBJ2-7	CASSLGTGLAGAYEQYF	TGTGCCAGCAGCTTAGGGACGGGACTAGCGGGAGCCTACGAGCAGTACTTC
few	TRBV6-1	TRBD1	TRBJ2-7	CASKGQGSLWEQYF	TGTGCCAGCAAGGGACAGGGGAGCTTGTGGGAGCAGTACTTC
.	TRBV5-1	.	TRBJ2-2	CASSFAGELFF	TGCGCCAGCAGCTTCGCCGGGGAGCTGTTTTTT